This record concerns one T cell receptor beta chain sequence. The antigen remains unidentified. The record originates from a study of cytomegalovirus exposure and HLA in healthy donors. Regarding the study as a whole: In a later analysis, an Asian-associated ancestry cluster reportedly showed fewer N-insertions than the approximately 620-donor mean. Most TCR sequences were rare, but some public TCRs occurred in many donors.

The PCR used 60 Vbeta and 13 Jbeta primers. Only in-frame clones appear in the TCRdb table, and some are missing; sequencing was by immunoSEQ multiplex PCR. The table includes just over 95,000 clones, around three quarters detected once. The TCR comes from a human donor in good health. Sequencing was done on a sample of PBMCs.

CDR3 residues: CASSPPGLAVYEQYF. CDR3 DNA: TGTGCCAGCTCACCTCCGGGACTAGCGGTATACGAGCAGTACTTC. V gene TRBV18 combines with J gene TRBJ2-7; 11 bases are shared with TRBD2. Germline V lookup: CDR1 KGHSH, CDR2 LQKENI. The CDR3 has 15 residues. V was pared by 3 bases and J by 4 bases, with 5 bases of the junction left unmatched. The full variable domain, completed using reference TRBV18 and TRBJ2-7, is NAGVMQNPRHLVRRRGQEARLRCSPMKGHSHVYWYRQLPEEGLKFMVYLQKENIIDESGMPKERFSAEFPKEGPSILRIQQVVRGDSAAYFCASSPPGLAVYEQYFGPGTRLTVT.